This is a list of T cell receptor beta chains from one sample in a study of blood T cell repertoires in COVID-19. Repertoires were generated with immunoSEQ multiplex PCR, while TCRdb's copy carries only in-frame clones and drops some. This sample has under 150,000 clones, with more than 75% found just once. The specimen sequenced was peripheral blood. These receptors were taken from a woman aged 40 to 55 with acute or convalescent COVID-19. CDR3s leave out the opening cysteine and the closing phenylalanine or tryptophan.

v_gene: TRBV27
j_gene: TRBJ1-1
CDR3aa: ASSLVGGSNTEAF

v_gene: TRBV3-1/TRBV3-2
j_gene: TRBJ1-5
CDR3aa: ASSQDTGNQPQH

v_gene: TRBV6-4
j_gene: TRBJ2-6
CDR3aa: ASRPRASGGQSSGANVLT

v_gene: TRBV29-1
j_gene: TRBJ1-5
CDR3aa: SAASEAYQPQH

v_gene: TRBV5-4
j_gene: TRBJ2-7
CDR3aa: ASSLRDRTVYEQY

v_gene: TRBV18
j_gene: TRBJ1-5
CDR3aa: ASSSQGAGSNQPQH

v_gene: TRBV5-4
j_gene: TRBJ2-6
CDR3aa: ASSLDSSGANVLT

v_gene: TRBV7-2
j_gene: TRBJ2-7
CDR3aa: ASSLVRGGHYEQY

v_gene: TRBV2
j_gene: TRBJ2-2
CDR3aa: ASRFGGGAAGELF

v_gene: TRBV7-8
j_gene: TRBJ2-7
CDR3aa: ASSPGGSFLEQY

v_gene: TRBV5-1
j_gene: TRBJ2-7
CDR3aa: ASSLPRRGGPPYEQY

v_gene: TRBV27
j_gene: TRBJ2-2
CDR3aa: ASSPLTGANTGELF

v_gene: TRBV7-2
j_gene: TRBJ2-5
CDR3aa: ASSLYRGQETQY

v_gene: TRBV6-2/TRBV6-3
j_gene: TRBJ2-2
CDR3aa: ASSYQRAGELF

v_gene: TRBV3-1/TRBV3-2
j_gene: TRBJ1-1
CDR3aa: ASSQGQTPNEAF

v_gene: TRBV4-1
j_gene: TRBJ1-3
CDR3aa: ASSRQDLGSGNTIY

v_gene: TRBV4-3
j_gene: TRBJ2-5
CDR3aa: ASSQVIGGEETQY

v_gene: TRBV12-3/TRBV12-4
j_gene: TRBJ1-1
CDR3aa: ASNPGGYTEAF

v_gene: TRBV18
j_gene: TRBJ1-3
CDR3aa: ASSPQSGGGNTIY

v_gene: TRBV29-1
j_gene: TRBJ2-5
CDR3aa: SVTGTGKVETQY

v_gene: TRBV9
j_gene: TRBJ2-1
CDR3aa: ASSVLGGGAMYEQF

v_gene: TRBV5-1
j_gene: TRBJ2-1
CDR3aa: ASSPDRREQF

v_gene: TRBV15
j_gene: TRBJ1-1
CDR3aa: ATDIRGTEAF

v_gene: TRBV28
j_gene: TRBJ2-5
CDR3aa: ASSSERTQY

v_gene: TRBV24-1
j_gene: TRBJ1-2
CDR3aa: ATSDSNRAQGYT

v_gene: TRBV7-2
j_gene: TRBJ2-1
CDR3aa: ASSSQSGLGPLNEQF

v_gene: TRBV4-2
j_gene: TRBJ2-2
CDR3aa: ASSQEEGRELF

v_gene: TRBV7-3
j_gene: TRBJ2-3
CDR3aa: ASSPSRSVSDTQY

v_gene: TRBV21-1
j_gene: TRBJ2-7
CDR3aa: ASSAPGLAGGLGREQY

v_gene: TRBV6-2/TRBV6-3
j_gene: TRBJ2-7
CDR3aa: ASSDQGGEQY

v_gene: TRBV12-3/TRBV12-4
j_gene: TRBJ1-1
CDR3aa: ASSRDRNTEAF

v_gene: TRBV2
j_gene: TRBJ2-4
CDR3aa: ASIGFAKNIQY

v_gene: TRBV12-5
j_gene: TRBJ1-6
CDR3aa: ASASDRGNSPLH

v_gene: TRBV21-1
j_gene: TRBJ2-1
CDR3aa: ASSKESRRDNEQF

v_gene: TRBV2
j_gene: TRBJ1-4
CDR3aa: ASSERRANEKLF

v_gene: TRBV12-3/TRBV12-4
j_gene: TRBJ2-3
CDR3aa: ASSPRGPLGQY

v_gene: TRBV5-6
j_gene: TRBJ1-6
CDR3aa: ASRPGLNSPLH

v_gene: TRBV7-6
j_gene: TRBJ1-4
CDR3aa: ASSPRQATDPREKLF

v_gene: TRBV30
j_gene: TRBJ1-2
CDR3aa: AWSPGGAAGYT